The 28 T cell receptor beta chains in this list originate from one sample, sequenced in a study of blood T cell repertoires in COVID-19 (dated by TCRdb to 2018 to 2021). Library preparation was by the immunoSEQ multiplex PCR assay. Imported from immuneACCESS, the table was reduced by TCRdb to in-frame sequences with V and J called. These copies leave out some clones; in studies compared against another copy, an unresolved V gene accounts for under half, and the cause of the remainder is not known. The sample profile shows about 94,000 clones; about four fifths of them were found once. Roughly 19% of the sample lies in the top ten. Sequenced input: peripheral blood. These TCRs come from a human donor in a cohort sampled during active COVID-19.

This clone has just one count. J is TRBJ2-4 and V is TRBV9; D possibly corresponds to TRBD1 (5 bases). Deletions cut 3 bases from V and 10 bases from J, with 17 bases between. There are 14 residues in the CDR3. Germline loops: CDR1 SGDLS, CDR2 YYNGEE. CDR3 in DNA: TGTGCCAGCAGCGAGGGGCTAAAACCAGGAATTCAGTACTTC. It is translated as CASSEGLKPGIQYF.

In nucleotides, the CDR3 is TGTGCCAGCAGTAAAAGGGGGGGGGTGGAGACCCAGTACTTC. Its translation is CASSKRGGVETQYF. The V gene is TRBV28, the J gene TRBJ2-5, with D possibly being TRBD2 (7 bases). The ends were cut back, 5 bases at V and 5 bases at J, with 15 bases in the middle. Per germline, CDR1 MDHEN and CDR2 SYDVKM. The CDR3 extends over 14 amino acids.

This clone was seen only a few times. Other DNA sequences within the sample encode an identical CDR3. CDR3 bases: TGTGCCAGCTCACCAGACAGAAACTATGGCTACACCTTC. Translation gives CASSPDRNYGYTF. The rearrangement uses TRBV18 and TRBJ1-2; maybe TRBD1 (5 bases). With 2 bases removed from V and 2 bases from J, the gap between germline ends came to 6 bases. This CDR3 has 13 amino acids. CDR1 and CDR2 (germline): KGHSH, LQKENI.

The gene calls are TRBV7-8 and TRBJ2-5; 7 nucleotides line up with TRBD1. Germline CDR1 SGHVS, CDR2 FQNEAQ. CDR3 length: 13 residues. Unmatched junction bases numbered 3, after V lost 3 bases and J lost 5 bases. The CDR3 nucleotides are TGTGCCAGCAGCTTTGACAGGGCCGAGACCCAGTACTTC. This codes for CASSFDRAETQYF.

The rearrangement links TRBV7-9 to TRBJ1-6; D not resolved. Germline V CDR1 and CDR2: SEHNR, FQNEAQ (reference sequence). V was shortened by 1 base and J by 9 bases, with 13 bases between the two germline ends. This CDR3 spans 15 amino acids. CDR3 amino acids: CASSLGRNAGSPLHF. In DNA, the CDR3 is TGTGCCAGCAGCTTAGGAAGAAACGCGGGTTCACCCCTCCACTTT. The full variable domain, in which reference TRBV7-9 and TRBJ1-6 provide the parts outside the CDR3, is DTGVSQNPRHKITKRGQNVTFRCDPISEHNRLYWYRQTLGQGPEFLTYFQNEAQLEKSRLLSDRFSAERPKGSFSTLEIQRTEQGDSAMYLCASSLGRNAGSPLHFGNGTRLTVT.

V gene TRBV19 combines with J gene TRBJ1-1, with D perhaps matching TRBD1 (6 bases). V was shortened by 7 bases and J by 7 bases, with 16 bases between the two germline ends. Germline V gene sequence: CDR1 LNHDA, CDR2 SQIVND (reference sequence). The CDR3 contains 13 residues. The CDR3 sequence: CASTLPLGHEAFF. In DNA, the CDR3 is TGTGCCAGTACCCTGCCCTTGGGACATGAAGCTTTCTTT.

This chain links TRBV7-8 with TRBJ1-1; 8 nucleotides line up with TRBD1. V gave up 8 bases and J gave up 1 base; unmatched junction bases: 0. The CDR3 extends over 12 amino acids. CDR1 is SGHVS and CDR2 is FQNEAQ in the germline V gene. CDR3 in DNA: TGTGCCAGCCAGGGGGCGAACACTGAAGCTTTCTTT. Its protein is CASQGANTEAFF.

The genes are TRBV11-2 and TRBJ2-7; the D is unclear. The V and J ends lost 0 bases and 5 bases respectively, with 14 bases between them. Germline values: CDR1 SGHAT, CDR2 FQNNGV. The CDR3 consists of 15 residues. CDR3 coding DNA: TGTGCCAGCAGCTTAGAAGAGCCCACCCTGAACGAGCAGTACTTC. Translation gives CASSLEEPTLNEQYF.

J is TRBJ2-7 and V is TRBV7-9; 7 positions match TRBD2. Germline V CDR1 and CDR2: SEHNR, FQNEAQ (reference sequence). CDR3 length: 16 residues. V lost 1 base and J lost 2; bases outside the gene matches: 8. CDR3: CASSLDSSGIAYEQYF. The CDR3, as DNA: TGTGCCAGCAGCTTAGACTCCAGCGGGATCGCCTACGAGCAGTACTTC. The whole variable domain, remainder taken from reference TRBV7-9 and TRBJ2-7, is DTGVSQNPRHKITKRGQNVTFRCDPISEHNRLYWYRQTLGQGPEFLTYFQNEAQLEKSRLLSDRFSAERPKGSFSTLEIQRTEQGDSAMYLCASSLDSSGIAYEQYFGPGTRLTVT.

This clone showed up just a few times. The V and J genes are TRBV28 and TRBJ1-6, with TRBD1 matching over 11 bases. The CDR3 loop spans 14 amino acids. After removal of 4 bases from V and 9 bases from J, the junction contained 2 bases not matched to a gene. Germline V gene lookup returns CDR1 MDHEN and CDR2 SYDVKM. CDR3 in DNA: TGTGCCAGCAGTTCGGGACAGGGGGGTTCACCCCTCCACTTT. This gives the protein CASSSGQGGSPLHF. Full variable domain (missing parts from reference TRBV28 and TRBJ1-6): DVKVTQSSRYLVKRTGEKVFLECVQDMDHENMFWYRQDPGLGLRLIYFSYDVKMKEKGDIPEGYSVSREKKERFSLILESASTNQTSMYLCASSSGQGGSPLHFGNGTRLTVT.

The gene calls are TRBV11-2 and TRBJ2-7; D may be TRBD1 (6 bases). Trimming took 5 bases from V and 10 from J, leaving 12 bases between them. The CDR3 length is 11 residues. Germline CDR1 reads SGHAT; CDR2 reads FQNNGV. CDR3 amino acids: CASSVRTDQYF. CDR3 bases: TGTGCCAGCAGCGTAAGGACAGACCAGTACTTC.

The chain joins TRBV18 to TRBJ1-1; TRBD1 might be the D (6 bases). CDR1 and CDR2 from the germline V gene are KGHSH and LQKENI. The V end was cut by 4 bases, the J end by 0 bases, with 9 bases between. The CDR3 loop spans 14 amino acids. CDR3 amino acids: CASSHGQMNTEAFF. CDR3 coding DNA: TGTGCCAGCTCACATGGACAGATGAACACTGAAGCTTTCTTT.

This chain links TRBV7-2 with TRBJ1-4; a possible D gene is TRBD1 (5 bases). Germline V lookup: CDR1 SGHTA, CDR2 FQGNSA. Trimming took off 1 base at V and 2 bases at J, with 8 bases between the two ends. The CDR3 spans 15 residues. This chain's CDR3 is CASSLGGGTNEKLFF. CDR3 DNA: TGTGCCAGCAGCTTAGGCGGGGGGACTAATGAAAAACTGTTTTTT.

The chain joins TRBV7-9 to TRBJ2-5, with D tentatively TRBD1 (7 bases). Trimming pared 1 base from V and 2 bases from J, leaving 11 bases between. The CDR3 consists of 15 residues. The germline gives CDR1 SEHNR, CDR2 FQNEAQ (reference sequence). This CDR3 is CASSLGRGPQETQYF. The CDR3 nucleotides read TGTGCCAGCAGCTTAGGGAGGGGGCCTCAAGAGACCCAGTACTTC.

The V call is TRBV6-5, the J call TRBJ1-3; 7 positions match TRBD1. V lost 6 bases, J lost 0 bases, and 5 bases stayed unmatched. The CDR3 has 15 amino acids. The germline CDR1 and CDR2 sequences are MNHEY and SVGAGI. DNA of the CDR3: TGTGCCAGCAGCCTGGGACAGATCTCTGGAAACACCATATATTTT. Amino acid sequence: CASSLGQISGNTIYF.

The count of this clone is one. The rearrangement links TRBV7-6 to TRBJ2-7; 7 nucleotides match TRBD1. Germline V gene data show CDR1 as SGHVS and CDR2 as FNYEAQ. The CDR3 is 15 residues long. The J segment lost 0 bases and the V segment lost 0 bases, leaving 2 bases of the junction unmatched. The CDR3 nucleotides are TGTGCCAGCAGCTTAGCGGACAGGAGCTCCTACGAGCAGTACTTC. Residues: CASSLADRSSYEQYF.

The V gene is TRBV6-5, the J gene TRBJ2-7, with D perhaps TRBD1 (7 bases). This CDR3 comprises 14 residues. The germline V and J ends were trimmed by 6 bases and 5 bases, with 17 bases remaining between them. CDR1 and CDR2 (germline): MNHEY, SVGAGI. The CDR3 DNA sequence: TGTGCCAGCAGGCAGGGGGGAACTAGGGACGAGCAGTACTTC. It codes for CASRQGGTRDEQYF.

The chain combines TRBV2 with TRBJ2-1, with TRBD2 matching over 8 bases. The trim removed 2 bases at V and 2 bases at J, leaving 5 bases unmatched. The CDR3 spans 16 residues. The germline CDR1 and CDR2 sequences are SNHLY and FYNNEI. In DNA, the CDR3 is TGTGCCAGCAGTGAAAACGGGAGGGCGGCCTACAATGAGCAGTTCTTC. This sequence encodes CASSENGRAAYNEQFF.

The chain joins TRBV15 to TRBJ2-5, with a possible D match to TRBD2 (6 bases). CDR1 is LNHNV, CDR2 YYDKDF, per germline (reference sequence). V lost 5 bases and J lost 4, with 17 bases in between. The CDR3 runs 15 residues. The CDR3 loop is CATSPRDSGLETQYF. The CDR3 nucleotides read TGTGCCACCAGCCCCCGGGATAGCGGCTTAGAGACCCAGTACTTC. Complete variable domain (other parts from reference TRBV15 and TRBJ2-5): DAMVIQNPRYQVTQFGKPVTLSCSQTLNHNVMYWYQQKSSQAPKLLFHYYDKDFNNEADTPDNFQSRRPNTSFCFLDIRSPGLGDTAMYLCATSPRDSGLETQYFGPGTRLLVL.

The chain carries TRBV5-8 and TRBJ2-2; the match to TRBD2 covers 7 bases. The CDR3 extends over 16 amino acids. V lost 0 bases and J lost 1; bases outside the gene matches: 3. Per the germline V gene, CDR1 is SGHTS and CDR2 is YDEGEE. CDR3 DNA: TGTGCCAGCAGCTTGGGACTAGCTGAGAACACCGGGGAGCTGTTTTTT. Amino acid sequence: CASSLGLAENTGELFF.

V and J are TRBV24-1 and TRBJ2-1; D is possibly TRBD1 (6 bases). This CDR3 has 16 residues. The germline gives CDR1 KGHDR, CDR2 SFDVKD. V lost 3 bases and J lost 0, with 11 bases in between. The CDR3 here is CATSDMGQDSYNEQFF. In DNA form, the CDR3 reads TGTGCCACCAGTGATATGGGACAAGACTCCTACAATGAGCAGTTCTTC.

This chain links TRBV6-6 with TRBJ1-1, with D maybe TRBD1 (6 bases). V was shortened by 6 bases and J by 3 bases, with 20 bases between the two germline ends. The CDR3 spans 16 residues. Per the germline V gene, CDR1 is MNHNY and CDR2 is SVGAGI (reference sequence). This chain's CDR3 is CASRWSIGQSDTEAFF. The DNA for the CDR3 is TGTGCCAGCAGATGGTCAATTGGACAGTCGGACACTGAAGCTTTCTTT.

This chain links TRBV5-1 with TRBJ2-5; 8 nucleotides line up with TRBD2. The CDR3 spans 16 residues. Germline V lookup: CDR1 SGHRS, CDR2 YFSETQ. The junction had 9 bases not matched to a gene; V was cut back by 1 base and J by 4 bases. CDR3 sequence (DNA): TGCGCCAGCAGCTTGTCGGCGGGAGGCCCCGGAGAGACCCAGTACTTC. Translated: CASSLSAGGPGETQYF.

This sequence joins TRBV5-1 and TRBJ1-1; TRBD1 aligns across 8 bases. V lost 3 bases to trimming and J lost 11 bases; unmatched junction nucleotides: 18. This CDR3 has 16 amino acids. Germline V gene data show CDR1 as SGHRS and CDR2 as YFSETQ. CDR3 bases: TGCGCCAGCAGCTCCCAACCCGGAGCGGACAGGGCTGCTGCTTTCTTT. Encoded protein: CASSSQPGADRAAAFF.

The chain is built from TRBV6-2 or TRBV6-3 and TRBJ1-5; D is ambiguous. The CDR3 has 17 residues. V dropped 2 bases and J dropped 7 bases, with 21 bases sitting between them. Germline lookup yields CDR1 MNHEY and CDR2 SVGEGT. This CDR3 reads CASSYPILGREQQPQHF. DNA for the CDR3: TGTGCCAGCAGTTACCCCATCCTGGGGAGGGAGCAGCAGCCCCAGCATTTT.

The V and J genes are TRBV20-1 and TRBJ2-2; D is uncertain. The germline CDR1 and CDR2 sequences are DFQATT and SNEGSKA (reference sequence). Trimming stripped 4 bases from V and 7 bases from J, with 7 bases between. This CDR3 has 11 amino acids. In DNA form, the CDR3 reads TGCAGTGCTACCGCACTCGGGGAGCTGTTTTTT. Translating it yields CSATALGELFF.

The chain has TRBV6-6 and TRBJ2-6; D not certain. Germline V gene data show CDR1 as MNHNY and CDR2 as SVGAGI (reference sequence). CDR3 size: 15 residues. Between the trimmed V and J ends, which lost 0 bases and 0 bases, there was a span of 3 bases. The CDR3 loop is CASSYSFSGANVLTF. Written as DNA, the CDR3 is TGTGCCAGCAGTTACTCCTTCTCTGGGGCCAACGTCCTGACTTTC.

The rearrangement uses TRBV29-1 and TRBJ1-5; no firm D call. The V gene lost 7 bases and the J gene lost 0 bases, with 7 bases spanning the gap. The CDR3 spans 12 residues. Germline V lookup: CDR1 SQVTM, CDR2 ANQGSEA. The CDR3 sequence: CSARYSNQPQHF. CDR3 bases: TGCAGCGCTCGGTATAGCAATCAGCCCCAGCATTTT.